This T cell receptor (beta chain) was retrieved from a study of control samples from healthy donors and cancer patients. Repertoires were generated with immunoSEQ multiplex PCR, while TCRdb's copy carries only in-frame clones and drops some. The sample's table shows approximately 190,000 clones. The CDR3 runs to 13 residues. The V and J ends lost 2 bases and 1 base respectively, with 5 bases between them. Germline V gene data show CDR1 as SGHTA and CDR2 as FQGNSA. The sequence was obtained from a woman aged 25 to 45 in good health. The sequencing sample was made of blood. The rearrangement joins TRBV7-2 to TRBJ1-1; D is ambiguous. CDR3 bases: TGTGCCAGCAGCTTAAGCGAGAACACTGAAGCTTTCTTT. Encoded protein: CASSLSENTEAFF.